The 14 T cell receptor beta chains listed next were all sequenced from one sample in a study of shared clonotypes between healthy human individuals. Method: immunoSEQ multiplex PCR; TCRdb's copy keeps in-frame clones and lacks some. The sample records about 120,000 clones, around two thirds being singletons. Source material: memory CD8+ T cells sorted from blood. Subset noted: CD45RO+ cells pooled with CCR7-negative TemRA cells. Every receptor here comes from a woman in her twenties or thirties in good health.

This chain connects TRBV9 to TRBJ2-6; D perhaps matches TRBD2 (6 bases). This CDR3 comprises 17 residues. Germline CDR1 and CDR2: SGDLS and YYNGEE. V was cut by 0 bases and J by 0 bases, with 10 bases left in between. The CDR3 DNA is TGTGCCAGCAGCGTAGGGGGGGTGGCCTCTGGGGCCAACGTCCTGACTTTC. This encodes CASSVGGVASGANVLTF.

The V gene is TRBV15, the J gene TRBJ2-2; 13 bases map to TRBD2. In germline, CDR1 is LNHNV, CDR2 YYDKDF (reference sequence). V was pared by 0 bases and J by 3 bases, with 4 bases of the junction left unmatched. The CDR3 sequence is 18 residues long. CDR3 coding DNA: TGTGCCACCAGCAGAGATACTAGCGGGAGGGCCTACACCGGGGAGCTGTTTTTT. It is translated as CATSRDTSGRAYTGELFF. Full variable domain (remainder filled in from reference TRBV15 and TRBJ2-2): DAMVIQNPRYQVTQFGKPVTLSCSQTLNHNVMYWYQQKSSQAPKLLFHYYDKDFNNEADTPDNFQSRRPNTSFCFLDIRSPGLGDTAMYLCATSRDTSGRAYTGELFFGEGSRLTVL.

The V gene is TRBV5-4, the J gene TRBJ2-6; 10 bases are a match to TRBD1. J was trimmed by 2 bases and V by 6 bases; bases with no gene match: 11. CDR3 length equals 18 residues. CDR1 SGHNT and CDR2 YYREEE come from the germline V gene (reference sequence). The CDR3 protein is CASTSFSGTGAGANVLTF. CDR3 in DNA: TGTGCCAGCACCAGTTTTTCGGGGACAGGGGCTGGGGCCAACGTCCTGACTTTC.

This clone was picked up one time. The chain links TRBV28 to TRBJ1-1; no reliable D call. Per germline, CDR1 MDHEN and CDR2 SYDVKM. Trimming took 7 bases from V and 0 from J, leaving 12 bases between them. CDR3 length: 14 residues. CDR3 loop: CASNSDGMNTEAFF. The CDR3 bases are TGTGCCAGCAACTCGGACGGCATGAACACTGAAGCTTTCTTT.

The V and J genes are TRBV2 and TRBJ2-7; D possibly corresponds to TRBD2 (6 bases). Germline assignment: CDR1 SNHLY and CDR2 FYNNEI. The CDR3 consists of 13 residues. Written as DNA, the CDR3 is TGTGTCACCCGCGGGGAGGAACCTTACGAGCAGTACTTC. Its translation is CVTRGEEPYEQYF. Complete variable domain (other parts from reference TRBV2 and TRBJ2-7): EPEVTQTPSHQVTQMGQEVILRCVPISNHLYFYWYRQILGQKVEFLVSFYNNEISEKSEIFDDQFSVERPDGSNFTLKIRSTKLEDSAMYFCVTRGEEPYEQYFGPGTRLTVT.

J is TRBJ1-2 and V is TRBV7-9; 7 bases align to TRBD1. Germline V gene lookup returns CDR1 SEHNR and CDR2 FQNEAQ (reference sequence). With 5 bases clipped from V and 6 bases from J, the junction kept 12 bases outside the gene matches. The CDR3 is 15 residues long. The CDR3 DNA reads TGTGCCAGCAGCGCATACAGGGGAGAAGGGGATGGCTACACCTTC. It yields the protein CASSAYRGEGDGYTF. Full variable domain (missing parts from reference TRBV7-9 and TRBJ1-2): DTGVSQNPRHKITKRGQNVTFRCDPISEHNRLYWYRQTLGQGPEFLTYFQNEAQLEKSRLLSDRFSAERPKGSFSTLEIQRTEQGDSAMYLCASSAYRGEGDGYTFGSGTRLTVV.

The chain combines TRBV4-1 with TRBJ2-7, with TRBD2 identical over 13 bases. The CDR3 extends over 15 amino acids. Trimming took 4 bases from V and 3 from J; bases not matched to a gene: 3. Germline CDR1 is MGHRA and CDR2 is YSYEKL. DNA of the CDR3: TGCGCCAGCAGCCTTAGGACTAGCGGGGGCTACGAGCAGTACTTC. It yields the protein CASSLRTSGGYEQYF.

This chain uses TRBV29-1 with TRBJ1-2; 8 positions match TRBD1. The CDR3 runs to 14 residues. The germline gives CDR1 SQVTM, CDR2 ANQGSEA. V lost 0 bases, J lost 7 bases, and 7 bases stayed unmatched. The DNA of the CDR3 is TGCAGCGTTGAAGAAGGGTCCGACAGGGGTGGCTACACCTTC. It translates to CSVEEGSDRGGYTF.

V gene TRBV10-3 combines with J gene TRBJ2-5, with D tentatively TRBD2 (5 bases). Trimming stripped 4 bases from V and 5 bases from J, with 14 bases between. This CDR3 is built from 14 residues. Germline values: CDR1 ENHRY, CDR2 SYGVKD. The CDR3 coding sequence is TGTGCCATCAGTGCCGGGTGGGAGAGGGAGACCCAGTACTTC. It translates to CAISAGWERETQYF.

CDR3 sequence: CASSLLPGVLKNYEQYF. The CDR3 bases are TGCGCCAGCAGCCTTCTTCCAGGGGTTTTGAAAAACTACGAGCAGTACTTC. This rearrangement joins TRBV4-1 to TRBJ2-7, with D tentatively TRBD1 (6 bases). CDR1 is MGHRA, CDR2 YSYEKL, per germline. There are 17 residues in the CDR3. The V end lost 4 bases, the J end lost 3 bases, and 22 bases lay between the germline ends.

The chain uses TRBV9 and TRBJ1-1; perhaps TRBD1 as D (5 bases). This CDR3 has 15 residues. The V and J ends lost 4 bases and 1 base respectively, with 14 bases between them. Germline-derived CDR1 and CDR2 are SGDLS and YYNGEE. The CDR3 reads CASSKVRQGNTEAFF. For the CDR3, the DNA is TGTGCCAGCAGCAAAGTGAGGCAGGGGAACACTGAAGCTTTCTTT.

The genes are TRBV11-2 and TRBJ2-2, with 8 bases that match TRBD2. With 6 bases clipped from V and 7 bases from J, the junction kept 10 bases outside the gene matches. Germline lookup yields CDR1 SGHAT and CDR2 FQNNGV. This CDR3 spans 15 amino acids. CDR3 region: CASRDGTRRIGELFF. In DNA form, the CDR3 reads TGTGCCAGCAGGGATGGGACTAGGCGGATCGGGGAGCTGTTTTTT.

This clone occurred a few times. A much more abundant neighbour one base away suggests this may be a read error. The genes are TRBV6-6 and TRBJ2-5, with 11 bases lining up with TRBD1. The DNA end favors TRBJ2-7, so the J call may be wrong. CDR3 length: 14 amino acids. In germline, CDR1 is MNHNY, CDR2 SVGAGI (reference sequence). Here the CDR3 DNA reads TGTGCCAGCAGTTACGGGACAGGGGGCTACGAGCAGTACTTC. It is translated as CASSYGTGGYEQYF.

This clone was counted between two and nine times. This chain links TRBV5-1 with TRBJ2-5; 7 bases fit TRBD2. The V segment lost 4 bases and the J segment 5 bases; nucleotides outside the gene matches: 8. The CDR3 has 14 amino acids. In germline, CDR1 is SGHRS, CDR2 YFSETQ. The CDR3 DNA reads TGCGCCAGCAGCGAGCGGGATGTGTTGGAGACCCAGTACTTC. It codes for CASSERDVLETQYF.